This TCR beta chain was captured in a study of vaccination effects on CD4 cells after COVID-19. Overall study findings and caveats: In the late period after vaccination, infection- and vaccine-induced clones contracted markedly.

Using immunoSEQ multiplex PCR, the repertoire was profiled, and TCRdb retains in-frame clones only, with some absent. This sample has about 70,000 clones, with around 70% found just once. Before sequencing took place, the ViraFEST assay used viral peptide pools to expand antigen-specific CD4+ T cells. Culturing for 10 to 11 days preceded CD4+ T cell isolation. Convalescent patients had PCR-confirmed SARS-CoV-2 infection between March and December 2020. Both day 3 and day 7 saw half the medium replaced with IL-2 medium. Notes on this clone: What it binds is unknown.

The CDR3 has 11 residues. CDR1 is LGHDT and CDR2 is YNNKEL in the germline V gene (reference sequence). V lost 10 bases and J 0 bases, leaving 3 bases between the germline ends. The chain is built from TRBV3-1 (or the pseudogene TRBV3-2) and TRBJ2-2, with D uncertain. Sequences were derived from CD4+ T cells from PBMCs cultured with HIV peptides, sampled before COVID-19 vaccination. As to subset: HIV-1 Nef peptide pool negative control/reference culture. This TCR was sampled from a human donor who had a prior SARS-CoV-2 infection. CDR3: CATSNTGELFF. CDR3 DNA sequence: TGTGCCACCTCGAACACCGGGGAGCTGTTTTTT.